A selection of T cell receptor beta chains follows, all from one sample in a study of cytomegalovirus exposure and HLA in healthy donors. Profiled with immunoSEQ multiplex PCR; TCRdb holds only in-frame clones, not every one. The sample has under 150,000 clones; about four fifths are singletons. What was sequenced was PBMCs. These receptors were obtained from a woman aged 40 to 55 in good health and CMV-seronegative. CDR3s include the opening cysteine and the closing phenylalanine or tryptophan. A D gene is named only where the DNA matches it firmly. The size entry is marked missing in some rows and otherwise reads once, few, many or a size class.

cdr3_aa cdr3_nt cdr3_length v_call clone_size j_call d_call
CASSTRVRAYNEQFF TGTGCCAGCAGCACCAGGGTTCGCGCCTACAATGAGCAGTTCTTC 15 TRBV7-2 . TRBJ2-1 .
CASSDRQGFPVRLETQYF TGTGCCAGCAGCGACCGACAGGGGTTCCCAGTCAGACTGGAGACCCAGTACTTC 18 TRBV9 . TRBJ2-5 TRBD1
CASSYSTGTNEKLFF TGTGCCAGCAGTTACAGCACAGGAACTAATGAAAAACTGTTTTTT 15 TRBV6-5 . TRBJ1-4 .
CASSHDEAANTGELFF TGTGCCAGCAGCCATGATGAGGCCGCGAACACCGGGGAGCTGTTTTTT 16 TRBV5-8 . TRBJ2-2 .
CASSLSGGGQVQPQHF TGTGCCAGCAGCTTATCGGGCGGGGGGCAGGTTCAGCCCCAGCATTTT 16 TRBV7-6 once TRBJ1-5 .
CASSLGGSSGNTIYF TGTGCCAGCAGCCTGGGGGGGAGCTCTGGAAACACCATATATTTT 15 TRBV28 once TRBJ1-3 .
CASSLAWGPNSPLHF TGTGCCAGCAGCTTGGCCTGGGGGCCTAATTCACCCCTCCACTTT 15 TRBV5-6 . TRBJ1-6 .
CASTRLHWGGSTEAFF TGCGCCAGCACCCGACTTCACTGGGGAGGGAGCACTGAAGCTTTCTTT 16 TRBV10-1 . TRBJ1-1 .
CASSPVRGGPTDTQYF TGTGCCAGCAGTCCTGTCAGAGGAGGGCCCACAGATACGCAGTATTTT 16 TRBV27 . TRBJ2-3 .
CASSGQLNTEAFF TGTGCTAGCAGTGGACAACTGAACACTGAAGCTTTCTTT 13 TRBV6-4 . TRBJ1-1 .
CASSQDRLGGKYSYEQYF TGCGCCAGCAGCCAAGATCGATTGGGGGGAAAATACTCCTACGAGCAGTACTTC 18 TRBV4-1 once TRBJ2-7 .
CASSFGQIYGYTF TGTGCCAGCAGCTTTGGTCAGATCTATGGCTACACCTTC 13 TRBV11-2 . TRBJ1-2 .
CASNAGTGISPLHF TGTGCCAGTAACGCCGGGACAGGGATTTCACCCCTCCACTTT 14 TRBV7-9 . TRBJ1-6 TRBD1
CASSEFRVGETQYF TGTGCCAGCAGTGAATTCCGGGTGGGAGAGACCCAGTACTTC 14 TRBV25-1 . TRBJ2-5 .
CASSRGRSGGGQETQYF TGTGCCAGCAGCCGCGGAAGGAGCGGGGGGGGACAAGAGACCCAGTACTTC 17 TRBV13 . TRBJ2-5 TRBD2
CASSELGTSGSRYYNEQFF TGTGCCAGCAGTGAATTAGGGACTAGCGGGTCCCGATACTACAATGAGCAGTTCTTC 19 TRBV6-1 . TRBJ2-1 TRBD2
CASSLVSGPNSGNTIYF TGTGCCAGCAGCTTAGTATCGGGTCCCAACTCTGGAAACACCATATATTTT 17 TRBV7-8 . TRBJ1-3 .
CASRFVGEGGYTF TGTGCCAGCCGTTTTGTAGGGGAGGGTGGCTACACCTTC 13 TRBV19 . TRBJ1-2 .
CASRLTVNSYEQYF TGTGCCAGCAGGCTGACAGTAAACTCCTACGAGCAGTACTTC 14 TRBV27 . TRBJ2-7 .